This record looks at one T cell receptor (beta chain) sequence and its context. Time point defined: pretreatment peripheral blood. The data are from a study of PD-L1 blockade in urothelial cancer. V was cut by 6 bases and J by 2 bases, with 14 bases left in between. The CDR3 contains 14 residues. Germline CDR1 and CDR2: MNHNY and SVGAGI (reference sequence). Profiled with immunoSEQ multiplex PCR; TCRdb holds only in-frame clones, not every one. There are about 45,000 clones in the sample; over 75% occur only once, and approximately 25% lies in the top ten. The V gene is TRBV6-6, the J gene TRBJ2-7; unclear D gene. Sequencing was performed on PBMCs, taken around atezolizumab (anti-PD-L1) treatment. The receptor comes from a donor at least 40 years old with urothelial cancer. The CDR3 nucleotides are TGTGCCAGCAGCCGACCTAGTCGCACCTACGAGCAGTACTTC. Amino acid sequence: CASSRPSRTYEQYF.